This T cell receptor beta chain appears in the sequencing data of a study of blood T cells in healthy people across ages (dated by TCRdb to between 2014 and 2017). Context from the whole study: In model experiments, roughly one uniquely barcoded TCR beta cDNA molecule per two T cells was captured by template switching. To track age-related changes in TCR beta repertoire diversity, the study relied on deep sequencing normalized with unique cDNA molecular identifiers. To avoid experimental bias, donors of different ages were randomly spread across the sequencing lanes. The donors were split into four age groups: young (average about 16 years), middle-aged (39), aged (62) and long-lived (about 82). The study analyzed two additional independent replicas of 1 million unique cDNA reads from the same blood draw for two donors, one aged 18 to 29 and one aged 80 or older.

Receptors were amplified or captured by 5' RACE. Sequencing relied on an Illumina HiSeq 2500. A second about 7 to 11 cycle PCR used a sample-barcoded 5' primer and a J-beta primer mix. A unique molecular identifier was introduced onto each TCR beta cDNA molecule by a template-switch 5' adaptor carrying 12 random nucleotides. Each sample yielded at least 3 million CDR3-containing paired-end reads. All of the RNA was converted into first-strand cDNA using the Mint cDNA synthesis kit, with a TRBC-specific oligonucleotide serving as the primer. Following uracil-DNA glycosylase treatment, a first 18-cycle PCR with universal primers M1SS and BC2_uni_R was performed on all cDNA. Turning to the authors' computational methods: For normalization, 1 million high-quality reads were randomly selected from each sample, with every read carrying a distinct molecular identifier. Instead of being binned into consensus sequences, reads with shared molecular identifiers were discarded. MiTCR, run with a Q25 quality threshold and the strictest error-elimination algorithm, handled CDR3 identification, clonotype clustering and error correction. A nonparametric unseen species model using Euler transformation provided a lower-bound estimate of total TCR beta diversity. Starting from the raw public reads, TCRdb applied fastp trimming at Q25, assembled clones with MiXCR and retained in-frame beta chains. Rows with one shared CDR3 protein collapse into an entry with the most common genes and DNA. The V and J calls, along with clone size, are taken from TCRdb and not from the paper's own processing. The sample contains about 1.8 million distinct CDR3 sequences, 49% of them found a single time. The top ten clones comprise less than 2.5% of the sample.

Systemically healthy Caucasian individuals from Russia, 39 in total and aged about 6 to 100 years, were included as donors. Each donor gave roughly 9.5 milliliters of peripheral blood, collected into EDTA-treated Vacutainer tubes. Ficoll-Paque density-gradient centrifugation was used to isolate PBMCs, with at least 6.5 million per sample. Trizol reagent was used to extract total RNA from PBMCs, with at least 6 micrograms per sample. Naive CD45RAhigh/CD27high T cell percentages were measured by flow cytometry on a PBMC aliquot from every donor. In this sample, this clonotype turned up a few times. Its antigen has not been determined. No per-base quality is available; no much larger clone lies one base away. The investigation overall reported the following: Compared with the aged group, more naive CD4+ T cells, fewer expanded clones and increased TCR diversity were shown by the long-lived group, suggesting age selection. Estimates of total diversity from one million sequenced T cells were regarded as lower bounds and underestimates. Because donor CMV infection status was unknown, age-related changes in expanded clonotypes were potentially confounded. Since profiling was done on bulk unsorted PBMCs, naive and antigen-experienced compartments could not be conclusively compared. Observed TCR beta diversity per million T cells fell roughly linearly with age, and a significant reduction was already apparent by age around 44. Observed TCR beta diversity correlated strongly with the percentage of naive T cells measured by flow cytometry.

The CDR3 has 17 amino acids, counting the end cysteine and phenylalanine. Of the read, only the CDR3 DNA is kept; its 51 bases are in frame from base 1. At the junction V is shortened by 2 bases and J by 2 bases, with 17 bases in between. CDR1 LGHDT and CDR2 YNNKEL were looked up in the germline V gene (reference sequence). The chain is assembled from TRBV3-1 and TRBJ2-3; the D gene is perhaps TRBD2, on 7 matching bases. Input material: blood. The clonotype comes from a middle-aged woman in good health. The bases are TGTGCCAGCAGCCAATCCCTGGCGGGGGCCGCCACAGATACGCAGTATTTT. It is translated as CASSQSLAGAATDTQYF.